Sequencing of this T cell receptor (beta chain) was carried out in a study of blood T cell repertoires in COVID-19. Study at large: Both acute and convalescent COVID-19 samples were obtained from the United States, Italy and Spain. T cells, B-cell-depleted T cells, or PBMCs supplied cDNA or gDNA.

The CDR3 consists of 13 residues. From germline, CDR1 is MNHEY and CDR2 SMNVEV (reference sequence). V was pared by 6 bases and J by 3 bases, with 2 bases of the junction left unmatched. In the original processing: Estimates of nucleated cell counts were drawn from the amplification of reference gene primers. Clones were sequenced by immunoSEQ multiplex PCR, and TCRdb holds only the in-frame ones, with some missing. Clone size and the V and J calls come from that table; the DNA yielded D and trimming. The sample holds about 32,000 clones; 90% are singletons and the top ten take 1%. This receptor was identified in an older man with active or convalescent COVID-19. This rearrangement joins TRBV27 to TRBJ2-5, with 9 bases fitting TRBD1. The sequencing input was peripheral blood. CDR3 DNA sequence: TGTGCCAGCAGGGGGACAGGGAAAGAGACCCAGTACTTC. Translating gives CASRGTGKETQYF.